The 23 T cell receptor beta chains below all came from one sample that was sequenced in a study of shared clonotypes between healthy human individuals. The data were produced by immunoSEQ multiplex PCR, yet TCRdb's version contains in-frame clones alone and is incomplete. The table records roughly 2.1 million clones, about 93% of them present only once. Naive CD8 cells, CD45RO-negative and positively selected for CCR7, excluded terminally differentiated effector memory CD45RA+ cells. Sequencing was performed on naive CD8+ T cells from PBMCs. The source of these receptors is a young man in good health. Some clones in this sample may be carry-over from other donors' samples.

This chain connects TRBV29-1 to TRBJ2-7; TRBD1 aligns across 10 bases. Losses at the gene ends were 5 bases for V and 3 bases for J; bases not matched to a gene: 4. The CDR3 covers 13 residues. From germline, CDR1 is SQVTM and CDR2 ANQGSEA. The CDR3 DNA reads TGCAGCGTTCGGGGGGACAGGGGCTACGAGCAGTACTTC. This translates into CSVRGDRGYEQYF.

On this clone: This sample includes further DNA sequences coding for the same CDR3. This rearrangement joins TRBV19 to TRBJ1-1; D gene uncertain. Trimming removed 4 bases from V and 0 bases from J, with 6 bases in between. The CDR3 spans 13 residues. CDR1 LNHDA and CDR2 SQIVND come from the germline V gene (reference sequence). DNA of the CDR3: TGTGCCAGTAGTACAGGTATGAACACTGAAGCTTTCTTT. The encoded protein is CASSTGMNTEAFF.

This chain links TRBV5-4 with TRBJ1-1, with 7 bases that match TRBD1. Germline V gene sequence: CDR1 SGHNT, CDR2 YYREEE (reference sequence). This CDR3 is built from 14 residues. J gave up 7 bases and V 2 bases, and 8 bases lay outside the gene matches. CDR3 DNA sequence: TGTGCCAGCAGCTTTGGGACAGCCCTCCGTGAAGCTTTCTTT. Amino acid sequence: CASSFGTALREAFF.

The rearrangement joins TRBV19 to TRBJ1-3; 10 bases are shared with TRBD1. Trimming removed 7 bases from V and 2 bases from J; junction bases left unmatched: 5. Germline CDR1 and CDR2: LNHDA and SQIVND (reference sequence). The CDR3 runs to 15 residues. CDR3 amino acids: CASTDRGIAGNTIYF. The CDR3 nucleotides read TGTGCCAGTACGGACAGGGGGATTGCTGGAAACACCATATATTTT.

The chain uses TRBV4-3 and TRBJ1-3; a weak D match, TRBD1 (5 bases). The CDR3 length is 15 residues. V dropped 4 bases and J dropped 0 bases, with 10 bases sitting between them. Germline CDR1 LGHNA, CDR2 YSLEER. CDR3 loop: CASSPGTASGNTIYF. For the CDR3, the DNA is TGCGCCAGCAGCCCAGGGACCGCCTCTGGAAACACCATATATTTT.

In this sample, this clone turned up once. The V and J genes are TRBV4-3 and TRBJ2-7; TRBD2 aligns across 10 bases. This CDR3 has 16 residues. Trimming took 0 bases from V and 2 from J; bases not matched to a gene: 4. Germline values: CDR1 LGHNA, CDR2 YSLEER. CDR3 in DNA: TGCGCCAGCAGCCAAGATAGGACTAGCGGTACCTACGAGCAGTACTTC. This gives the protein CASSQDRTSGTYEQYF.

The rearrangement uses TRBV10-3 and TRBJ1-1, with TRBD1 matching over 7 bases. CDR1 is ENHRY and CDR2 is SYGVKD in the germline V gene. Losses at the gene ends were 6 bases for V and 4 bases for J; bases not matched to a gene: 11. The CDR3 has 15 residues. In DNA, the CDR3 is TGTGCCATCAGAACCTACAGGGGCGGTATCACTGAAGCTTTCTTT. The encoded protein is CAIRTYRGGITEAFF.

This rearrangement joins TRBV10-1 to TRBJ1-1; D ambiguous. V was cut by 2 bases and J by 3 bases, with 7 bases left in between. CDR1 is WNHNN and CDR2 is SYGVQD in the germline V gene (reference sequence). The CDR3 length is 13 residues. Written as DNA, the CDR3 is TGCGCCAGCAGTGAGGTATTGGACACTGAAGCTTTCTTT. This gives the protein CASSEVLDTEAFF.

This clone was recorded only once. J is TRBJ1-2 and V is TRBV9; the D is unclear. CDR3 size: 14 residues. Looked up from germline, CDR1 is SGDLS and CDR2 is YYNGEE. Trimming took off 3 bases at V and 1 base at J, with 10 bases between the two ends. CDR3 DNA: TGTGCCAGCAGCGCGGGAGCCATTAACTATGGCTACACCTTC. The encoded protein is CASSAGAINYGYTF.

This chain connects TRBV4-1 to TRBJ1-4, with 8 bases identical to TRBD1. CDR3 length: 18 residues. Germline CDR1 MGHRA, CDR2 YSYEKL. The ends lost 3 bases at V and 8 bases at J; junction bases unmatched: 17. The CDR3, as DNA: TGCGCCAGCAGCCAGAGGGGAGTGGGGGGACAGGTTTACGAAAAACTGTTTTTT. Protein sequence: CASSQRGVGGQVYEKLFF.

The V call is TRBV20-1, the J call TRBJ2-7, with a possible D match to TRBD1 (5 bases). Trimming stripped 6 bases from V and 5 bases from J, with 11 bases between. Germline CDR1 is DFQATT and CDR2 is SNEGSKA (reference sequence). The CDR3 covers 11 residues. CDR3 in DNA: TGCAGTGCGATGGACATTCACGAGCAGTACTTC. It yields the protein CSAMDIHEQYF.

This clone was seen a handful of times. This rearrangement joins TRBV9 to TRBJ1-5; 10 bases map to TRBD1. Germline V gives CDR1 SGDLS, CDR2 YYNGEE. The CDR3 runs 15 residues. J was trimmed by 5 bases and V by 2 bases; bases with no gene match: 4. The CDR3 reads CASSVGQGLDQPQHF. In nucleotides, the CDR3 is TGTGCCAGCAGCGTGGGACAGGGGTTGGATCAGCCCCAGCATTTT.

The chain has TRBV11-2 and TRBJ2-2, with 15 bases matching TRBD2. Germline V CDR1 and CDR2: SGHAT, FQNNGV. The CDR3 spans 17 residues. V was pared by 5 bases and J by 6 bases, with 7 bases of the junction left unmatched. The DNA of the CDR3 is TGTGCCAGCAGCGGGACTAGCGGGAGGAATAGGGCCGGGGAGCTGTTTTTT. This sequence encodes CASSGTSGRNRAGELFF.

V is TRBV7-3 and J is TRBJ2-2; 9 bases align to TRBD2. Germline CDR1 SGHTA, CDR2 FQGTGA. V was clipped by 0 bases and J by 2 bases; unmatched bases: 7. The CDR3 runs 18 residues. CDR3 DNA: TGTGCCAGCAGCTTAACTGTTGCTAGCGGGATCAACACCGGGGAGCTGTTTTTT. Amino acids: CASSLTVASGINTGELFF.

Comments on this clone: In the same sample, other DNA sequences code for this CDR3. The CDR3 nucleotides read TGTGCCAGCAGCTTAGGCCCCGGGGAGCTGTTTTTT. As protein: CASSLGPGELFF. The V and J genes are TRBV7-6 and TRBJ2-2; D gene uncertain. Germline CDR1 reads SGHVS; CDR2 reads FNYEAQ. CDR3 size: 12 residues. V was cut by 1 base and J by 6 bases, with 3 bases left in between.

V is TRBV7-3 and J is TRBJ2-7, with D perhaps TRBD2 (5 bases). The CDR3 runs 13 residues. Germline CDR1 reads SGHTA; CDR2 reads FQGTGA. Trimming removed 5 bases from V and 6 bases from J, with 14 bases in between. CDR3 bases: TGTGCCAGCAGCCCGCGTGGAGCGGCCGAGCAGTACTTC. Residues: CASSPRGAAEQYF.

This sequence joins TRBV10-2 and TRBJ1-2, with D tentatively TRBD1 (6 bases). CDR1 WSHSY and CDR2 SAAADI come from the germline V gene. The V end lost 3 bases, the J end lost 11 bases, and 19 bases lay between the germline ends. CDR3 size: 14 residues. The CDR3 region is CASSDEWGKGGYTF. Written as DNA, the CDR3 is TGCGCCAGCAGTGACGAGTGGGGGAAAGGGGGGTACACCTTC.

The V call is TRBV11-3, the J call TRBJ2-1; TRBD1 might be the D (6 bases). The CDR3 has 15 residues. Germline-derived CDR1 and CDR2 are SGHNT and YENEEA. Trimming removed 3 bases at V and 2 bases at J, with 11 bases between. CDR3 DNA: TGTGCCAGCAGCTTGGACGGACAGACCTACAATGAGCAGTTCTTC. This translates into CASSLDGQTYNEQFF.

The rearrangement links TRBV20-1 to TRBJ2-7; no clear D gene. The length of the CDR3 is 10 residues. Trimming removed 6 bases from V and 5 bases from J, with 8 bases in between. CDR1 is DFQATT, CDR2 SNEGSKA, per germline (reference sequence). In DNA, the CDR3 is TGCAGTGCGTTACTCGACGAGCAGTACTTC. Its protein product is CSALLDEQYF.

V and J are TRBV29-1 and TRBJ1-4; TRBD1 is a possible D gene (5 bases). V was cut by 5 bases and J by 8 bases, with 12 bases left in between. The CDR3 extends over 12 amino acids. CDR1 is SQVTM, CDR2 ANQGSEA, per germline. CDR3 in amino acids: CSVYGGGEKLFF. The DNA for the CDR3 is TGCAGCGTTTACGGGGGTGGCGAAAAACTGTTTTTT.

The rearrangement links TRBV19 to TRBJ1-1; the D is unclear. Germline V gene sequence: CDR1 LNHDA, CDR2 SQIVND (reference sequence). Trimming removed 10 bases at V and 4 bases at J, with 10 bases between. The CDR3 totals 11 residues. The CDR3 bases are TGTGCCACCAGTCAGAGCACTGAAGCTTTCTTT. Translated: CATSQSTEAFF.

V gene TRBV28 combines with J gene TRBJ2-5, with D uncertain. V was shortened by 4 bases and J by 0 bases, with 12 bases between the two germline ends. CDR3 length equals 15 residues. Germline CDR1 MDHEN, CDR2 SYDVKM. As DNA, the CDR3 is TGTGCCAGCAGTTCTCACCTAGGAAACCAAGAGACCCAGTACTTC. Protein: CASSSHLGNQETQYF.

V and J are TRBV7-3 and TRBJ2-6; no firm D call. V lost 0 bases and J 1 base, leaving 13 bases between the germline ends. CDR3 length equals 18 residues. The germline CDR1 and CDR2 sequences are SGHTA and FQGTGA. The CDR3 loop reads CASSLTVPQRSGANVLTF. The CDR3, as DNA: TGTGCCAGCAGCTTAACAGTTCCACAGAGATCTGGGGCCAACGTCCTGACTTTC.